The 32 T cell receptor beta chains given below trace back to one sample, sequenced in a study of blood T cell repertoires in COVID-19. Using immunoSEQ multiplex PCR, the repertoire was profiled, and TCRdb retains in-frame clones only, with some absent. The sample carries some 300,000 clones, 88% recorded once. The material sequenced was PBMCs or T cells enriched from blood (not recorded which). Receptor source: a woman in her thirties who had recovered from COVID-19.

This chain connects TRBV18 to TRBJ1-5; D ambiguous. The CDR3 sequence is 13 residues long. V gave up 3 bases and J gave up 6 bases, with 9 bases separating them. Germline values: CDR1 KGHSH, CDR2 LQKENI. The CDR3 loop reads CASSPTTGQPQHF. The CDR3 DNA sequence: TGTGCCAGCTCACCGACTACCGGTCAGCCCCAGCATTTT.

The V call is TRBV30, the J call TRBJ2-3; D call uncertain. With 3 bases removed from V and 2 bases from J, the gap between germline ends came to 9 bases. In germline, CDR1 is GTSNPN, CDR2 SVGIG (reference sequence). The CDR3 spans 13 residues. CDR3 DNA sequence: TGTGCCTGGAGAAACTTTGCCACAGATACGCAGTATTTT. It specifies CAWRNFATDTQYF.

This chain joins TRBV7-8 and TRBJ2-2, with 14 bases that match TRBD2. After removal of 3 bases from V and 0 bases from J, the junction contained 3 bases not matched to a gene. Germline V lookup: CDR1 SGHVS, CDR2 FQNEAQ. The CDR3 consists of 18 residues. DNA for the CDR3: TGTGCCAGCAGCTTTGGACTAGCGGGAGGCCCGAACACCGGGGAGCTGTTTTTT. This encodes CASSFGLAGGPNTGELFF. Drawing the rest from reference TRBV7-8 and TRBJ2-2, the complete variable domain is GAGVSQSPRYKVAKRGQDVALRCDPISGHVSLFWYQQALGQGPEFLTYFQNEAQLDKSGLPSDRFFAERPEGSVSTLKIQRTQQEDSAVYLCASSFGLAGGPNTGELFFGEGSRLTVL.

The chain's CDR3 is CASSEVRNEKLFF. As DNA, the CDR3 is TGTGCCAGCAGTGAAGTCCGTAATGAAAAACTGTTTTTT. V and J are TRBV2 and TRBJ1-4; D ambiguous. This CDR3 has 13 residues. Trimming shortened V by 1 base and J by 4 bases, and 4 bases separated the two germline ends. Germline loops: CDR1 SNHLY, CDR2 FYNNEI.

The chain links TRBV28 to TRBJ2-1; 10 bases fit TRBD2. CDR3 size: 16 residues. Germline V gene data show CDR1 as MDHEN and CDR2 as SYDVKM. V was clipped by 6 bases and J by 4 bases; unmatched bases: 9. CDR3 coding DNA: TGTGCCAGCAGCCGAGGACTAGCGGTTAAATACAATGAGCAGTTCTTC. It yields the protein CASSRGLAVKYNEQFF.

J is TRBJ2-1 and V is TRBV7-9; D is perhaps TRBD2 (5 bases). The V end was cut by 5 bases, the J end by 13 bases, with 12 bases between. CDR3 size: 11 residues. From germline, CDR1 is SEHNR and CDR2 FQNEAQ (reference sequence). DNA for the CDR3: TGTGCCAGCAGCCGAGGGCCCCCCCAGTTCTTC. Its protein is CASSRGPPQFF. The full variable domain, completed using reference TRBV7-9 and TRBJ2-1, is DTGVSQNPRHKITKRGQNVTFRCDPISEHNRLYWYRQTLGQGPEFLTYFQNEAQLEKSRLLSDRFSAERPKGSFSTLEIQRTEQGDSAMYLCASSRGPPQFFGPGTRLTVL.

The table lists this clone with a count of one. This chain links TRBV27 with TRBJ2-2; 7 bases map to TRBD2. In germline, CDR1 is MNHEY, CDR2 SMNVEV (reference sequence). CDR3 size: 16 residues. V was clipped by 5 bases and J by 3 bases; unmatched bases: 9. The CDR3 nucleotides are TGTGCCAGCAGTCTCCGGACTAGTTGGGACACCGGGGAGCTGTTTTTT. It yields the protein CASSLRTSWDTGELFF.

This sequence joins TRBV19 and TRBJ2-7; D is possibly TRBD2 (6 bases). V shed 3 bases and J shed 2 bases, with 17 bases lying between them. This CDR3 is 16 amino acids long. Germline CDR1 reads LNHDA; CDR2 reads SQIVND (reference sequence). The CDR3 nucleotides read TGTGCCAGTAGTATCAAGTCGGGGGACGGTCCCTACGAGCAGTACTTC. Amino acid sequence: CASSIKSGDGPYEQYF.

The V and J genes are TRBV28 and TRBJ1-1; possible D gene TRBD1, 6 bases. The CDR3 contains 14 residues. From germline, CDR1 is MDHEN and CDR2 SYDVKM. Trimming cost V 6 bases and J 1 base, with 12 bases left between them. CDR3 DNA sequence: TGTGCCAGCAGCCTGACAGGCAAGAACACTGAAGCTTTCTTT. Translation: CASSLTGKNTEAFF.

As concerns this clone: Other DNA sequences in this sample translate to the same CDR3. The chain is built from TRBV19 and TRBJ1-2; D is undetermined. There are 13 residues in the CDR3. Germline assignment: CDR1 LNHDA and CDR2 SQIVND (reference sequence). The V end was cut by 2 bases, the J end by 2 bases, with 6 bases between. The CDR3 DNA follows: TGTGCCAGTAGTATACGAGGGAACTATGGCTACACCTTC. Encoded protein: CASSIRGNYGYTF.

With respect to this clone: This specimen includes other DNA sequences encoding the same CDR3. V is TRBV7-9 and J is TRBJ1-1; no reliable D call. There are 12 residues in the CDR3. Trimming took 2 bases from V and 2 from J, leaving 3 bases between them. Germline-derived CDR1 and CDR2 are SEHNR and FQNEAQ (reference sequence). The CDR3 spells CASSLTNTEAFF. The CDR3 DNA follows: TGTGCCAGCAGCTTAACTAACACTGAAGCTTTCTTT.

The chain recombines TRBV13 with TRBJ2-7; TRBD1 might be the D (6 bases). Germline CDR1 PRHDT, CDR2 FYEKMQ (reference sequence). V dropped 1 base and J dropped 1 base, with 8 bases sitting between them. The CDR3 runs 14 residues. The CDR3 reads CASSLDTGSYEQYF. The CDR3 nucleotides read TGTGCCAGCAGCTTAGACACAGGGTCCTACGAGCAGTACTTC.

The chain joins TRBV29-1 to TRBJ1-1; no clear D. Trimming took off 4 bases at V and 3 bases at J, with 12 bases between the two ends. Germline V gene sequence: CDR1 SQVTM, CDR2 ANQGSEA. The CDR3 consists of 13 residues. The DNA for the CDR3 is TGCAGCGTTGTTCGCGACTTGGACACTGAAGCTTTCTTT. Its protein product is CSVVRDLDTEAFF.

This clone was picked up a small number of times. The V gene is TRBV4-1, the J gene TRBJ1-2; 7 positions agree with TRBD1. V lost 2 bases to trimming and J lost 4 bases; unmatched junction nucleotides: 10. Per the germline V gene, CDR1 is MGHRA and CDR2 is YSYEKL. The CDR3 is 16 amino acids. CDR3 amino acids: CASSQITGEAGYGYTF. DNA of the CDR3: TGCGCCAGCAGCCAAATAACAGGGGAGGCTGGCTATGGCTACACCTTC.

The V gene is TRBV5-1, the J gene TRBJ2-2; no clear D gene. Trimming pared 0 bases from V and 6 bases from J, leaving 9 bases between. Germline lookup yields CDR1 SGHRS and CDR2 YFSETQ. CDR3 size: 14 residues. The CDR3, as DNA: TGCGCCAGCAGCTTGGTGTCAGACTCCGGGGAGCTGTTTTTT. This translates into CASSLVSDSGELFF.

The CDR3 spells CASSQDWAGNNEQFF. CDR3 DNA: TGTGCCAGCAGCCAAGATTGGGCGGGTAACAATGAGCAGTTCTTC. V gene TRBV4-2 combines with J gene TRBJ2-1, with a possible D match to TRBD2 (5 bases). The V and J ends lost 0 bases and 5 bases respectively, with 11 bases between them. CDR1 and CDR2 from the germline V gene are LGHNA and YNFKEQ. CDR3 length equals 15 residues.

Turning to this clone: The sample has other DNA sequences that encode this CDR3 too. The V gene is TRBV4-3, the J gene TRBJ2-7, with 9 bases that match TRBD2. Losses at the gene ends were 0 bases for V and 4 bases for J; bases not matched to a gene: 4. The germline CDR1 and CDR2 sequences are LGHNA and YSLEER. The length of the CDR3 is 15 residues. The CDR3 DNA follows: TGCGCCAGCAGCCAAGAGACTAGCGGAGTTTACGAGCAGTACTTC. Translating gives CASSQETSGVYEQYF.

This chain connects TRBV28 to TRBJ1-5; 8 positions agree with TRBD1. CDR3 length equals 15 residues. The J segment lost 2 bases and the V segment lost 5 bases, leaving 5 bases of the junction unmatched. Per the germline V gene, CDR1 is MDHEN and CDR2 is SYDVKM. CDR3 amino acids: CASSRQGLRNQPQHF. The CDR3 coding sequence is TGTGCCAGCAGTCGACAGGGGCTTCGCAATCAGCCCCAGCATTTT. The full variable domain, rest sourced from reference TRBV28 and TRBJ1-5, is DVKVTQSSRYLVKRTGEKVFLECVQDMDHENMFWYRQDPGLGLRLIYFSYDVKMKEKGDIPEGYSVSREKKERFSLILESASTNQTSMYLCASSRQGLRNQPQHFGDGTRLSIL.

J is TRBJ1-2 and V is TRBV27; a possible D gene is TRBD1 (5 bases). Per the germline V gene, CDR1 is MNHEY and CDR2 is SMNVEV (reference sequence). V was trimmed by 7 bases and J by 6 bases, leaving 18 bases between them. The CDR3 contains 14 residues. The DNA of the CDR3 is TGTGCCAGCAAATTTTCAGGGAACGCGAATGGCTACACCTTC. It encodes CASKFSGNANGYTF.

The genes are TRBV7-9 and TRBJ1-2, with 10 bases aligning to TRBD1. Germline V lookup: CDR1 SEHNR, CDR2 FQNEAQ (reference sequence). CDR3 size: 15 residues. V was clipped by 3 bases and J by 6 bases; unmatched bases: 7. The CDR3 region is CASSFETGGRDGYTF. CDR3 DNA sequence: TGTGCCAGCAGCTTCGAGACAGGGGGCCGGGATGGCTACACCTTC.

The rearrangement links TRBV4-1 to TRBJ2-1; D is possibly TRBD1 (5 bases). Trimming took 5 bases from V and 0 from J, leaving 11 bases between them. Germline CDR1 and CDR2: MGHRA and YSYEKL. CDR3 length: 15 residues. CDR3 amino acids: CASSLQEISYNEQFF. The CDR3 bases are TGCGCCAGCAGCTTACAGGAAATCTCCTACAATGAGCAGTTCTTC.

The CDR3 nucleotides are TGTGCCAGTCTGCCACGACTAGCGGGAGCCTACGAGCAGTACTTC. Encoded protein: CASLPRLAGAYEQYF. The rearrangement links TRBV27 to TRBJ2-7, with 12 bases identical to TRBD2. The length of the CDR3 is 15 residues. Germline assignment: CDR1 MNHEY and CDR2 SMNVEV (reference sequence). Losses at the gene ends were 9 bases for V and 2 bases for J; bases not matched to a gene: 8.

This chain joins TRBV6-5 and TRBJ1-1; 7 nucleotides match TRBD1. CDR1 is MNHEY, CDR2 SVGAGI, per germline. The CDR3 length is 13 residues. With 5 bases clipped from V and 7 bases from J, the junction kept 7 bases outside the gene matches. The CDR3 coding sequence is TGTGCCAGCAGTCCCCATAACAGGGGTGAAGCTTTCTTT. It specifies CASSPHNRGEAFF.

This sequence joins TRBV5-4 and TRBJ1-2; TRBD1 matches at 8 bases. Trimming cost V 4 bases and J 6 bases; bases outside gene matches: 2. CDR3 length equals 12 residues. Germline V gene data show CDR1 as SGHNT and CDR2 as YYREEE (reference sequence). Here the CDR3 reads CASSLDRDGYTF. As DNA, the CDR3 is TGTGCCAGCAGCCTGGACAGGGATGGCTACACCTTC. The full variable domain, its missing parts supplied by reference TRBV5-4 and TRBJ1-2, is ETGVTQSPTHLIKTRGQQVTLRCSSQSGHNTVSWYQQALGQGPQFIFQYYREEENGRGNFPPRFSGLQFPNYSSELNVNALELDDSALYLCASSLDRDGYTFGSGTRLTVV.

V is TRBV19 and J is TRBJ2-5; no definite D call. This CDR3 comprises 14 residues. Trimming removed 7 bases from V and 1 base from J, with 13 bases in between. Per the germline V gene, CDR1 is LNHDA and CDR2 is SQIVND (reference sequence). This CDR3 is CASMSVHSQETQYF. DNA of the CDR3: TGTGCCAGTATGTCCGTGCACAGCCAAGAGACCCAGTACTTC.

The rearrangement uses TRBV4-3 and TRBJ1-5; D possibly corresponds to TRBD1 (6 bases). Trimming took off 4 bases at V and 5 bases at J, with 15 bases between the two ends. CDR3 length equals 15 residues. CDR1 is LGHNA, CDR2 YSLEER, per germline. CDR3 bases: TGCGCCAGCAGCCGATCGGACAGAGGGGATCAGCCCCAGCATTTT. This sequence encodes CASSRSDRGDQPQHF.

The J gene is TRBJ2-1, the V gene TRBV6-5; 7 bases line up with TRBD1. Losses at the gene ends were 5 bases for V and 5 bases for J; bases not matched to a gene: 9. Germline V lookup: CDR1 MNHEY, CDR2 SVGAGI. CDR3 length: 15 residues. CDR3 nucleotides: TGTGCCAGCAGTCGACAGGGAAGGGACAACAATGAGCAGTTCTTC. The encoded protein is CASSRQGRDNNEQFF.

This chain uses TRBV5-1 with TRBJ1-2, with 8 bases that match TRBD1. Germline V lookup: CDR1 SGHRS, CDR2 YFSETQ. This CDR3 region has 15 residues. J lost 4 bases, V lost 0 bases, and 5 bases had no gene match. CDR3 nucleotides: TGCGCCAGCAGCTTGGGGGACAGGACTCTCTATGGCTACACCTTC. Protein sequence: CASSLGDRTLYGYTF.

The chain employs TRBV2 and TRBJ2-3; 9 bases agree with TRBD2. The CDR3 totals 15 residues. Losses at the gene ends were 7 bases for V and 5 bases for J; bases not matched to a gene: 10. Germline CDR1 SNHLY, CDR2 FYNNEI. The CDR3 bases are TGTGCCAGCAACCCTACTAGCGGGCCGGGAGATACGCAGTATTTT. Its protein product is CASNPTSGPGDTQYF.

The chain links TRBV4-2 to TRBJ1-5; D is undetermined. CDR1 LGHNA and CDR2 YNFKEQ come from the germline V gene. Trimming removed 4 bases from V and 1 base from J, with 11 bases in between. The CDR3 is 15 amino acids. CDR3 nucleotides: TGTGCCAGCAGCCGACGACCGGGGAGCAATCAGCCCCAGCATTTT. Protein product: CASSRRPGSNQPQHF.

The rearrangement links TRBV25-1 to TRBJ1-2; 7 nucleotides align to TRBD1. Germline CDR1 reads MGHDK; CDR2 reads SYGVNS. This CDR3 spans 17 amino acids. V shed 4 bases and J 4 bases; nucleotides not matched to a gene: 15. CDR3 nucleotides: TGTGCCAGCAGTGCGTTCCAATCGGGACAGCTTTTCTATGGCTACACCTTC. This translates into CASSAFQSGQLFYGYTF.

The chain has TRBV27 and TRBJ1-6; a weak D match, TRBD1 (6 bases). From germline, CDR1 is MNHEY and CDR2 SMNVEV (reference sequence). This CDR3 is built from 14 residues. The V end lost 7 bases, the J end lost 9 bases, and 16 bases lay between the germline ends. The chain's CDR3 is CASNPRGGGSPLHF. The CDR3, as DNA: TGTGCCAGCAACCCCAGGGGAGGGGGTTCACCCCTCCACTTT.